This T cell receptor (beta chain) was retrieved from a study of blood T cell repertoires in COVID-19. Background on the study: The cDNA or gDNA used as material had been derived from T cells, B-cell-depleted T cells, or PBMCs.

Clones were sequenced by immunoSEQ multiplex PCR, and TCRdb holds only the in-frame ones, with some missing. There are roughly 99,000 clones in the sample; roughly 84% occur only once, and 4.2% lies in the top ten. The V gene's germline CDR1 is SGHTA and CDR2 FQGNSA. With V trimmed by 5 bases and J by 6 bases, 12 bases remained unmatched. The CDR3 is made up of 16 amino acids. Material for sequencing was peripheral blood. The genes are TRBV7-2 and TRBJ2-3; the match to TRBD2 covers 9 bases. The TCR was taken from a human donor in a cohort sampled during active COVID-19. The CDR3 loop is CASSPPLWLAGDTQYF. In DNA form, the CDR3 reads TGTGCCAGCAGCCCCCCTTTATGGCTAGCGGGGGATACGCAGTATTTT.